This entry features one T cell receptor (beta chain) sequence. Its matching antigen is unknown. This entry belongs to a study of a mutant IDH1 vaccine in newly diagnosed glioma. On the study more broadly: Of the patients given treatment, approximately 60% were male and about 40% were female, and a mean age of around 44 years was recorded. Receipt of radiotherapy, temozolomide, or both preceded the study, and most received both. Findings and limits, study-wide: Pseudoprogression seemed unlinked to shifts in top peripheral T cell clonotypes.

Generated by immunoSEQ multiplex PCR, the TCRdb table keeps only in-frame clones and is missing some. The sample has 15,000 to 20,000 clones, around 95% seen once. Germline CDR1 and CDR2: SNHLY and FYNNEI. CDR3 length: 13 amino acids. The time point denotes: baseline, week 1 (first vaccination visit). Treatment here: pre-vaccination baseline after standard-of-care therapy. Sequences were derived from peripheral blood mononuclear cells (PBMCs), sampled from a glioma patient treated with radiotherapy, temozolomide or both. V is TRBV2 and J is TRBJ2-6; D might be TRBD1 (5 bases). The clonotype comes from a woman aged 18-29 years with glioma. Some clones in this sample may be carry-over from other donors' samples. CDR3 loop: CAIREWGANVLTF. The DNA for the CDR3 is TGTGCAATCAGGGAATGGGGGGCCAACGTCCTGACTTTC.